The clone carrying this T cell receptor (beta chain) was counted between two and nine times. The sample is drawn from a study of response to subunit inactivated influenza vaccine. Each CDR3 protein is one row after TCRdb ran MiXCR on the RT-PCR reads. The repertoire holds about 170,000 distinct CDR3 sequences, with over 9.5% as singletons. The same data also contributed to another study, on T cells expressing NK-cell markers. As that study records: Researchers built TCR beta cDNA using 5'RACE template switching with UMIs.

The sequence was obtained from a man aged 45-65 years who received an inactivated influenza vaccine. The sequencing here drew on CD8+ T cells sorted from PBMCs, taken 11 to 12 days after vaccination.

The CDR3: CSARDELATIEQFF. The CDR3 DNA reads as TGCAGTGCTAGAGATGAACTAGCAACGATAGAGCAGTTCTTC. This chain joins TRBV20-1 and TRBJ2-1; D possibly corresponds to TRBD2 (6 bases). The CDR3 spans 14 residues. V lost 0 bases, J lost 10 bases, and 16 bases lay in between. Germline CDR1 DFQATT, CDR2 SNEGSKA (reference sequence).